The 29 T cell receptor beta chains below come from one sample, sequenced in a study of T cells expressing NK-cell markers. TCRdb re-called the 5' RACE reads and gives one entry per CDR3 protein, without DNA. Here the sample table reports around 470,000 distinct CDR3 sequences. The specimen sequenced was blood T cells: a sorted CD56 or NKG2C T cell subset, CD4+ or CD8+ T cells, or bulk PBMC T cells (not recorded which). The receptors stem from a woman aged 45 to 65 in good health.

The chain has TRBV24-1 and TRBJ2-3; checking the TCRdb D call of TRBD1 is not possible without DNA. The CDR3 has 16 residues. Germline CDR1 KGHDR, CDR2 SFDVKD. This chain's CDR3 is CATSDSIAQTGYTQYF.

This chain links TRBV24-1 with TRBJ2-4; TCRdb indicates TRBD1, and absent DNA this call remains unverified. The CDR3 runs to 16 residues. CDR1 and CDR2 (germline): KGHDR, SFDVKD. This chain's CDR3 is CATSDSGGRAKNIQYF.

The chain uses TRBV11-2 and TRBJ2-3; TCRdb names TRBD2, which stays unverified in the absence of DNA. CDR3 length: 15 residues. The V gene's germline CDR1 is SGHAT and CDR2 FQNNGV. CDR3 amino acids: CASRPSGRGADTQYF.

The chain carries TRBV18 and TRBJ2-1; absent DNA, TCRdb's TRBD2 call cannot be checked. Per the germline V gene, CDR1 is KGHSH and CDR2 is LQKENI. This CDR3 is 15 amino acids long. The CDR3 sequence is CASSVRGLATNEQFF. The full variable domain, rest sourced from reference TRBV18 and TRBJ2-1, is NAGVMQNPRHLVRRRGQEARLRCSPMKGHSHVYWYRQLPEEGLKFMVYLQKENIIDESGMPKERFSAEFPKEGPSILRIQQVVRGDSAAYFCASSVRGLATNEQFFGPGTRLTVL.

The chain recombines TRBV20-1 with TRBJ2-5. The germline V gene has CDR1 DFQATT and CDR2 SNEGSKA (reference sequence). The CDR3 runs 13 residues. The CDR3 is CSAIWSELETQYF.

The CDR3 region is CASSLLAGETYNEQFF. The chain employs TRBV11-1 and TRBJ2-1; TCRdb indicates TRBD2, and absent DNA this call remains unverified. The CDR3 totals 16 residues. CDR1 is SGHAT and CDR2 is FQDESV in the germline V gene (reference sequence).

The chain combines TRBV9 with TRBJ2-1; the TCRdb D gene call, TRBD2, has no DNA to confirm it. This CDR3 comprises 14 residues. Germline V gene sequence: CDR1 SGDLS, CDR2 YYNGEE. The chain's CDR3 is CASSRGLAGWEQFF.

V usage is TRBV2 and J usage is TRBJ2-5. Germline V gene lookup returns CDR1 SNHLY and CDR2 FYNNEI. This CDR3 is built from 14 residues. The CDR3 is CASSPRTDQETQYF. Full variable domain (missing parts from reference TRBV2 and TRBJ2-5): EPEVTQTPSHQVTQMGQEVILRCVPISNHLYFYWYRQILGQKVEFLVSFYNNEISEKSEIFDDQFSVERPDGSNFTLKIRSTKLEDSAMYFCASSPRTDQETQYFGPGTRLLVL.

This chain joins TRBV5-1 and TRBJ2-3; TCRdb names TRBD2, which stays unverified in the absence of DNA. The germline V gene encodes CDR1 SGHRS and CDR2 YFSETQ. The CDR3 spans 14 residues. The CDR3 loop reads CASSLPGGADTQYF.

V is TRBV29-1 and J is TRBJ2-1; without DNA, the TCRdb call of TRBD1 cannot be checked. CDR1 and CDR2 from the germline V gene are SQVTM and ANQGSEA. This CDR3 comprises 16 residues. The CDR3 region is CSVVVRGISSYNEQFF.

The chain employs TRBV3-1 and TRBJ2-1; the D gene TCRdb calls, TRBD1, cannot be checked with no DNA. The CDR3 is 18 amino acids. Germline V gene lookup returns CDR1 LGHDT and CDR2 YNNKEL (reference sequence). The CDR3 is CASSLSFQAGQGYNEQFF.

This rearrangement joins TRBV5-1 to TRBJ2-1; the D call from TCRdb, TRBD2, cannot be confirmed without DNA. The CDR3 contains 16 residues. Germline CDR1 SGHRS, CDR2 YFSETQ. CDR3: CASSDPGRWEGNEQFF.

J is TRBJ2-1 and V is TRBV15; TCRdb reports TRBD1, a call that lacks DNA to check it against. Germline CDR1 reads LNHNV; CDR2 reads YYDKDF (reference sequence). The CDR3 is 15 amino acids. CDR3: CATSRDRTQGNEQFF.

The rearrangement uses TRBV6-6 and TRBJ2-1; TCRdb returns TRBD1, unconfirmable since there is no DNA. In germline, CDR1 is MNHNY, CDR2 SVGAGI (reference sequence). There are 16 residues in the CDR3. CDR3 sequence reads: CASSPRTPGSYNEQFF.

The V gene is TRBV4-2, the J gene TRBJ2-7. The length of the CDR3 is 15 residues. Germline CDR1 LGHNA, CDR2 YNFKEQ. CDR3 in amino acids: CASSQGQANSYEQYF.

V is TRBV7-9 and J is TRBJ2-3; the TCRdb D gene call, TRBD1, has no DNA to confirm it. The CDR3 is 16 residues long. Germline CDR1 SEHNR, CDR2 FQNEAQ (reference sequence). The CDR3 here is CASSLWTGVRLDTQYF.

The V and J genes are TRBV5-1 and TRBJ2-5. Germline V CDR1 and CDR2: SGHRS, YFSETQ. This CDR3 region has 16 residues. CDR3 residues: CASSSLTSEAQETQYF.

The chain recombines TRBV29-1 with TRBJ2-5; TCRdb names TRBD2, which stays unverified in the absence of DNA. Germline V gives CDR1 SQVTM, CDR2 ANQGSEA. The CDR3 is 13 amino acids. CDR3 in amino acids: CSVEWDSGKTQYF. The full variable domain, completed using reference TRBV29-1 and TRBJ2-5, is SAVISQKPSRDICQRGTSLTIQCQVDSQVTMMFWYRQQPGQSLTLIATANQGSEATYESGFVIDKFPISRPNLTFSTLTVSNMSPEDSSIYLCSVEWDSGKTQYFGPGTRLLVL.

This chain connects TRBV11-2 to TRBJ2-5; the D gene TCRdb calls, TRBD1, cannot be checked with no DNA. The germline CDR1 and CDR2 sequences are SGHAT and FQNNGV. The CDR3 contains 15 residues. The CDR3 sequence is CASSFLPTVGETQYF.

The chain couples TRBV29-1 to TRBJ1-1; the D call from TCRdb, TRBD1, cannot be confirmed without DNA. Germline V lookup: CDR1 SQVTM, CDR2 ANQGSEA. The CDR3 spans 11 residues. CDR3 protein: CSVRQGYEAFF.

The chain combines TRBV29-1 with TRBJ1-2; absent DNA, TCRdb's TRBD1 call cannot be checked. In germline, CDR1 is SQVTM, CDR2 ANQGSEA. The CDR3 length is 14 residues. CDR3 sequence: CSAGRGSLNYGYTF.

The chain carries TRBV7-2 and TRBJ2-1; TCRdb names TRBD1, which stays unverified in the absence of DNA. Germline assignment: CDR1 SGHTA and CDR2 FQGNSA. The CDR3 runs to 15 residues. The CDR3 loop reads CASSLVGRGQGEQFF.

CDR3 region: CASRTGLVVNLIGDEQFF. The rearrangement joins TRBV6-5 to TRBJ2-1; lacking DNA, the TRBD2 call made by TCRdb goes unchecked. The germline V gene has CDR1 MNHEY and CDR2 SVGAGI. The CDR3 length is 18 residues.

V usage is TRBV10-3 and J usage is TRBJ2-1; TCRdb selects TRBD2, and the lack of DNA leaves this call unchecked. In germline, CDR1 is ENHRY, CDR2 SYGVKD. The CDR3 runs 12 residues. The chain's CDR3 is CAISERAGEQFF.

The chain has TRBV4-1 and TRBJ1-2. The CDR3 has 18 amino acids. Germline-derived CDR1 and CDR2 are MGHRA and YSYEKL. CDR3 sequence reads: CASSQESHGGSGVRGYTF.

The chain is built from TRBV20-1 and TRBJ2-1. The CDR3 is 11 amino acids. Germline values: CDR1 DFQATT, CDR2 SNEGSKA (reference sequence). CDR3 in amino acids: CSAIKYNEQFF.

The rearrangement links TRBV25-1 to TRBJ2-1; TCRdb indicates TRBD2, and absent DNA this call remains unverified. The V gene's germline CDR1 is MGHDK and CDR2 SYGVNS. The CDR3 covers 16 residues. The CDR3 loop reads CASSVETSGKPHEQFF.

The chain is built from TRBV29-1 and TRBJ2-1; TCRdb designates TRBD1, a call that cannot be tested without DNA. The germline CDR1 and CDR2 sequences are SQVTM and ANQGSEA. CDR3 length: 12 residues. CDR3 sequence: CSVSRGAKEQFF.

The V and J genes are TRBV4-1 and TRBJ2-1; no DNA is available, so the TRBD2 call from TCRdb remains unchecked. The CDR3 has 12 residues. CDR1 is MGHRA, CDR2 YSYEKL, per germline. The CDR3 loop is CASSQDPSVEFF.